Shown below are 20 T cell receptor beta chains from a single sample sequenced in a study of blood T cell repertoires in COVID-19. Clones were read by immunoSEQ multiplex PCR, and TCRdb kept only the in-frame ones, dropping some. This sample has 120,000 to 150,000 clones, with 85% to 90% found just once. Specimen: peripheral blood. Receptor source: a woman aged 55-70 years with active COVID-19.

The rearrangement joins TRBV7-9 to TRBJ2-7; possibly TRBD2 for D (6 bases). The CDR3 sequence is 14 residues long. Trimming pared 5 bases from V and 2 bases from J, leaving 13 bases between. CDR1 and CDR2 (germline): SEHNR, FQNEAQ (reference sequence). The CDR3 region has the DNA TGTGCCAGCAGCCAGACTAGTAAGGCCTACGAGCAGTACTTC. Its translation is CASSQTSKAYEQYF.

The chain recombines TRBV6-6 with TRBJ2-3; 7 nucleotides align to TRBD2. The germline V gene has CDR1 MNHNY and CDR2 SVGAGI (reference sequence). The CDR3 loop spans 16 amino acids. V was pared by 4 bases and J by 3 bases, with 10 bases of the junction left unmatched. CDR3 amino acids: CASSSIGGRVTDTQYF. The CDR3 DNA follows: TGTGCCAGCAGTTCTATTGGCGGGAGAGTAACAGATACGCAGTATTTT.

The rearrangement joins TRBV10-3 to TRBJ1-1, with 8 bases identical to TRBD1. The CDR3 is 15 residues long. J was trimmed by 3 bases and V by 3 bases; bases with no gene match: 6. Germline lookup yields CDR1 ENHRY and CDR2 SYGVKD. The CDR3 sequence is CAISDPTGVHTEAFF. In DNA, the CDR3 is TGTGCCATCAGTGATCCGACAGGGGTTCACACTGAAGCTTTCTTT.

The chain joins TRBV6-6 to TRBJ2-5; maybe TRBD2 (5 bases). Trimming pared 7 bases from V and 7 bases from J, leaving 16 bases between. CDR3 length: 13 amino acids. Germline loops: CDR1 MNHNY, CDR2 SVGAGI (reference sequence). DNA for the CDR3: TGTGCCAGCAACGAGGGCTCCACCACGACCCAGTACTTC. Protein sequence: CASNEGSTTTQYF.

This chain links TRBV5-1 with TRBJ2-5, with 9 positions matching TRBD2. The CDR3 runs 14 residues. Germline assignment: CDR1 SGHRS and CDR2 YFSETQ. J lost 1 base, V lost 6 bases, and 4 bases had no gene match. This CDR3 reads CASTHSGGQETQYF. Written as DNA, the CDR3 is TGCGCCAGCACCCATAGCGGGGGCCAAGAGACCCAGTACTTC.

The rearrangement uses TRBV15 and TRBJ2-7, with 9 bases identical to TRBD2. Germline CDR1 is LNHNV and CDR2 is YYDKDF (reference sequence). The CDR3 contains 13 residues. Trimming took 3 bases from V and 3 from J; bases not matched to a gene: 0. Written as DNA, the CDR3 is TGTGCCACCAGCAGGACTAGCGGCTACGAGCAGTACTTC. It encodes CATSRTSGYEQYF.

The chain uses TRBV2 and TRBJ2-1, with 9 bases matching TRBD2. The CDR3 has 14 amino acids. With 6 bases clipped from V and 6 bases from J, the junction kept 6 bases outside the gene matches. CDR1 is SNHLY and CDR2 is FYNNEI in the germline V gene. CDR3 in amino acids: CASRGASGTNEQFF. In nucleotides, the CDR3 is TGTGCCAGCAGGGGGGCTAGCGGGACCAATGAGCAGTTCTTC.

The V and J genes are TRBV14 and TRBJ2-5; D remains ambiguous. V was shortened by 3 bases and J by 4 bases, with 12 bases between the two germline ends. Germline V gives CDR1 SGHDN, CDR2 FVKESK. The CDR3 contains 14 residues. This chain's CDR3 is CASSQSWARETQYF. CDR3 bases: TGTGCCAGCAGCCAGAGCTGGGCCCGAGAGACCCAGTACTTC.

The chain has TRBV3-1 (or the pseudogene TRBV3-2) and TRBJ1-5; TRBD1 aligns across 7 bases. V trimming: 5 bases; J trimming: 0 bases; junction bases outside the gene matches: 7. Germline assignment: CDR1 LGHDT and CDR2 YNNKEL (reference sequence). This CDR3 contains 16 residues. CDR3 in DNA: TGTGCCAGCAGCGGGGACAGCTATTATAGCAATCAGCCCCAGCATTTT. It specifies CASSGDSYYSNQPQHF.

The chain joins TRBV24-1 to TRBJ2-1, with 7 bases identical to TRBD2. CDR1 is KGHDR, CDR2 SFDVKD, per germline. CDR3 length: 13 residues. V shed 5 bases and J 9 bases; nucleotides not matched to a gene: 6. CDR3 region: CATSASGPFEQFF. The CDR3 DNA follows: TGTGCCACCAGTGCTAGCGGACCTTTTGAGCAGTTCTTC.

The rearrangement links TRBV4-2 to TRBJ2-7; 11 positions match TRBD2. The CDR3 is made up of 18 amino acids. V trimming: 0 bases; J trimming: 4 bases; junction bases outside the gene matches: 11. Germline values: CDR1 LGHNA, CDR2 YNFKEQ. The CDR3 here is CASSQDGTSGSGVYEQYF. DNA of the CDR3: TGTGCCAGCAGCCAAGATGGGACTAGCGGATCCGGGGTTTACGAGCAGTACTTC.

This clone was seen just once. As DNA, the CDR3 is TGCAGTGCGTCCGCGGGAGAGACCCAGTACTTC. It translates to CSASAGETQYF. V is TRBV20-1 and J is TRBJ2-5; TRBD2 might be the D (5 bases). The length of the CDR3 is 11 residues. The V gene lost 6 bases and the J gene lost 4 bases, with 9 bases spanning the gap. CDR1 is DFQATT and CDR2 is SNEGSKA in the germline V gene (reference sequence).

The chain couples TRBV5-1 to TRBJ1-1; TRBD1 is a possible D gene (6 bases). Trimming stripped 0 bases from V and 0 bases from J, with 9 bases between. Germline CDR1 is SGHRS and CDR2 is YFSETQ. The CDR3 has 15 amino acids. This CDR3 is CASSLARGMNTEAFF. For the CDR3, the DNA is TGCGCCAGCAGCTTGGCCAGGGGTATGAACACTGAAGCTTTCTTT.

This clone was found once. The chain carries TRBV4-2 and TRBJ1-1, with TRBD1 matching over 7 bases. CDR1 LGHNA and CDR2 YNFKEQ come from the germline V gene. V gave up 4 bases and J gave up 0 bases; unmatched junction bases: 8. The CDR3 runs 16 residues. The CDR3 here is CASSPRWGQMNTEAFF. In nucleotides, the CDR3 is TGTGCCAGCAGCCCAAGGTGGGGACAGATGAACACTGAAGCTTTCTTT.

The chain joins TRBV18 to TRBJ1-1; D is ambiguous. V lost 3 bases to trimming and J lost 4 bases, with 12 bases between them. This CDR3 contains 14 residues. Germline V lookup: CDR1 KGHSH, CDR2 LQKENI. In nucleotides, the CDR3 is TGTGCCAGCTCACCGAATCCGGAGGCCACTGAAGCTTTCTTT. Residues: CASSPNPEATEAFF.

This clone was detected only once. This chain uses TRBV2 with TRBJ2-2; tentatively, D is TRBD2 (6 bases). The CDR3 contains 18 residues. CDR1 and CDR2 (germline): SNHLY, FYNNEI. V lost 3 bases to trimming and J lost 5 bases, with 22 bases between them. In nucleotides, the CDR3 is TGTGCCAGCAGTGACCCCGATAGGGACTTACTGTGGACCGGGGAGCTGTTTTTT. It codes for CASSDPDRDLLWTGELFF. Full variable domain (remainder filled in from reference TRBV2 and TRBJ2-2): EPEVTQTPSHQVTQMGQEVILRCVPISNHLYFYWYRQILGQKVEFLVSFYNNEISEKSEIFDDQFSVERPDGSNFTLKIRSTKLEDSAMYFCASSDPDRDLLWTGELFFGEGSRLTVL.

The chain links TRBV5-6 to TRBJ2-3; tentatively, D is TRBD2 (5 bases). V was pared by 0 bases and J by 1 base, with 9 bases between. The CDR3 spans 15 residues. Per the germline V gene, CDR1 is SGHDT and CDR2 is YYEEEE. The chain's CDR3 is CASSLAGGRTDTQYF. CDR3 DNA sequence: TGTGCCAGCAGCTTGGCCGGCGGGCGCACAGATACGCAGTATTTT.

The CDR3 region is CAISDHVTSGRNTQETQYF. CDR3 bases: TGTGCCATCAGTGACCATGTTACTAGCGGGAGAAACACCCAAGAGACCCAGTACTTC. V is TRBV10-3 and J is TRBJ2-5, with TRBD2 identical over 11 bases. V dropped 3 bases and J dropped 1; count of bases not matched to a gene: 13. Germline CDR1 reads ENHRY; CDR2 reads SYGVKD. This CDR3 is 19 amino acids long.

The rearrangement uses TRBV3-1 (or the pseudogene TRBV3-2) and TRBJ1-5, with D maybe TRBD1 (5 bases). CDR1 is LGHDT, CDR2 YNNKEL, per germline (reference sequence). CDR3 length equals 14 residues. The V end lost 4 bases, the J end lost 4 bases, and 11 bases lay between the germline ends. The CDR3 is CASSRGDGNQPQHF. CDR3 in DNA: TGTGCCAGCAGCCGGGGGGACGGAAATCAGCCCCAGCATTTT.

The chain employs TRBV9 and TRBJ2-1; 14 bases map to TRBD2. Germline loops: CDR1 SGDLS, CDR2 YYNGEE. The CDR3 has 20 residues. The trim removed 3 bases at V and 4 bases at J, leaving 15 bases unmatched. The CDR3 sequence is CASSGGLPGLAGVRYNEQFF. CDR3 nucleotides: TGTGCCAGCAGCGGGGGACTCCCGGGACTAGCGGGAGTGAGATACAATGAGCAGTTCTTC.